This T cell receptor beta chain was sequenced for a study of cytomegalovirus exposure and HLA in healthy donors. The study's findings and limits: Altogether, some 170 TCR beta chains were recorded as cytomegalovirus-associated. Across HLA loci, a later analysis found differing TCR association rates, with DRB1 most and HLA-C fewest. Donors were assumed by presence/absence analyses to have roughly uniform sequencing depth.

Amplification used 60 Vbeta primers and 13 Jbeta primers. Measured with immunoSEQ multiplex PCR; TCRdb has only the in-frame clones, and not every one. The sample yields some 150,000 clones, 55% to 80% seen once. This clone came up a few times. Its matching antigen is unknown. The CDR3 is 13 residues long. The germline gives CDR1 WNHNN, CDR2 SYGVQD (reference sequence). V was trimmed by 2 bases and J by 5 bases, leaving 10 bases between them. The receptor was isolated from an older woman in good health and CMV-seropositive. This chain links TRBV10-1 with TRBJ2-7, with D uncertain. Specimen: PBMCs. The CDR3 DNA reads as TGCGCCAGCAGTGAGCGGGTCAGTGACGAGCAGTACTTC. Translating it yields CASSERVSDEQYF.